This T cell receptor (beta chain) was recorded in a study of T cell repertoires in cytomegalovirus infection. As for the study in general: Indications came from public TCR beta signatures; they pointed to CMV infection and to a matching HLA type. Study results and caveats: People with CMV and the relevant HLA were identified by cumulative public TCR beta family frequency. CMV-specific TCR beta clonotypes restricted by HLA-C dominated the ex vivo response.

Concerning this clonotype itself: The antigen remains undetermined.

The CDR3 length is 17 residues. V dropped 7 bases and J dropped 2; count of bases not matched to a gene: 12. From germline, CDR1 is SGDLS and CDR2 YYNGEE. TCRdb recomputed calls from the reads with MiXCR, one row per CDR3 protein. The sample includes 300,000 to 400,000 distinct CDR3 sequences, under 35% seen only once; the top ten take 15% to 25%. The chain employs TRBV9 and TRBJ2-2; 9 bases align to TRBD2. The source was cultured PBMCs, collected from culture after CMV antigen stimulation. The origin of this receptor is a human donor in good health (CMV status not recorded). Some clones in this sample may be carry-over from other donors' samples. The CDR3 region is CASARGGSGGNTGELFF. The CDR3 region has the DNA TGTGCCAGCGCCCGAGGCGGTAGCGGGGGAAACACCGGGGAGCTGTTTTTT.